This T cell receptor (beta chain) was identified in a study of graft-versus-host responses after intestinal transplantation. Study information: Among the recipients, all got anti-thymocyte globulin induction and then tacrolimus and steroids for around three years.

This CDR3 has 14 residues. Looked up from germline, CDR1 is SGHAT and CDR2 is FQNNGV. Trimming pared 4 bases from V and 2 bases from J, leaving 9 bases between. The table came from immunoSEQ multiplex PCR; TCRdb's copy has only in-frame clones and leaves some out. The data hold approximately 100,000 clones, with over 85% observed a single time. This clone was seen once. The antigen is unknown. This receptor was taken from a human donor who received an intestinal transplant. The rearrangement links TRBV11-2 to TRBJ1-3, with a tentative D call TRBD1 (6 bases). Sequences were derived from unstimulated CD8+ T cells sorted from spleen or lymph node cells, sampled before intestinal transplant. In DNA, the CDR3 is TGTGCCAGCAGCTCGACAGGCCCTGGAAACACCATATATTTT. Translated: CASSSTGPGNTIYF. Full variable domain (remainder filled in from reference TRBV11-2 and TRBJ1-3): EAGVAQSPRYKIIEKRQSVAFWCNPISGHATLYWYQQILGQGPKLLIQFQNNGVVDDSQLPKDRFSAERLKGVDSTLKIQPAKLEDSAVYLCASSSTGPGNTIYFGEGSWLTVV.